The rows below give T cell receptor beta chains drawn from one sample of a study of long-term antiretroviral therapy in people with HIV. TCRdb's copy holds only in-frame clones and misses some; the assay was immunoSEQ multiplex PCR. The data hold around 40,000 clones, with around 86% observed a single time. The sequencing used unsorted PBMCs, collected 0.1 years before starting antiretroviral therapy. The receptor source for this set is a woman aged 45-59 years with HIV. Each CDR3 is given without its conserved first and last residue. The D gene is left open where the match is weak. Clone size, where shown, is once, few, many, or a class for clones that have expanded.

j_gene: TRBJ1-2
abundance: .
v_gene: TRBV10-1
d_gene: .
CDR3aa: AKGGGGVYT

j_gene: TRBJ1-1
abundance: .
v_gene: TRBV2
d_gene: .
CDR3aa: ASSGGTEAF

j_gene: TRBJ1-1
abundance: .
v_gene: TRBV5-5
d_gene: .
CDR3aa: ASSLGAENTEAF

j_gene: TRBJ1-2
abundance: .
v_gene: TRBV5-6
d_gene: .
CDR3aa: ASSLAGRDIYGYT

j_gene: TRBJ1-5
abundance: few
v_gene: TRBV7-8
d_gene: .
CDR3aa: ASSSNTGSNQPQH

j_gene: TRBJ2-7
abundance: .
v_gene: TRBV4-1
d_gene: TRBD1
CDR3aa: ASSQRPGQGDEQY

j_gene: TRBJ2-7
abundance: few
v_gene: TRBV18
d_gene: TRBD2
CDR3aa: ASSPTSGDYEQY

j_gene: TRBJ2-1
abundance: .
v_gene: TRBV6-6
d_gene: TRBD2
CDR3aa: ASSYSGGANEQF

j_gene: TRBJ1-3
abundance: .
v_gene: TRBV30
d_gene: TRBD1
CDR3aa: AWSAPGQGSGNTIY

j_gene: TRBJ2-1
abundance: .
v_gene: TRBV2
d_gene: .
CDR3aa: ASSEIKGGYNEQF

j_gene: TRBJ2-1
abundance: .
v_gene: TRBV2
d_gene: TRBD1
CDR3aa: ASSDTPGQTYNEQF

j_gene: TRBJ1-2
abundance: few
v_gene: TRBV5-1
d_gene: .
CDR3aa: ASSLDPANYGYT

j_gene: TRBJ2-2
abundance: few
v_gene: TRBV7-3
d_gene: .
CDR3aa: ASSPKGANTGELF

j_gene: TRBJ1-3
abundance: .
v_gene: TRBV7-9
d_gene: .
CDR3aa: ASSSYLDRRSGNTIY

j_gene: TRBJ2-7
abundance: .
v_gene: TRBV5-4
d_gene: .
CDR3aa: ASSVNGVYEQY

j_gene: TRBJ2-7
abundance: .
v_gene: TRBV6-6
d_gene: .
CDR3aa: ASGTGYEQY

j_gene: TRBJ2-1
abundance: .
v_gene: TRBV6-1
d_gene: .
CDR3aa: ASRGFSYNEQF

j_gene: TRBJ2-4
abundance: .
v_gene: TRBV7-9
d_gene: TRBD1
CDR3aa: ASSFYQGVQY

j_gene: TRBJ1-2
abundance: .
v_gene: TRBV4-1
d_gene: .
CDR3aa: ASSPGQAVFYGYT

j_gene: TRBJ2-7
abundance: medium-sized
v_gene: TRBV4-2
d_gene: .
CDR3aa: ASSQKRGQYNEQY

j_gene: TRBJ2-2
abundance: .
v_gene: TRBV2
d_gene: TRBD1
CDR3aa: ASSGTGAGELF

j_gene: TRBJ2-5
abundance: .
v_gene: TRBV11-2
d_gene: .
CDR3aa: ASSLGNQETQY

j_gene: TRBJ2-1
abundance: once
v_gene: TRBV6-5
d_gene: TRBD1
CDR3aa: ASSYSGRGLHNEQF